The T cell receptor (beta chain) described here comes from a study of T-cell reconstitution after alpha-beta-depleted transplantation in children. This CDR3 spans 15 amino acids. Germline-derived CDR1 and CDR2 are DFQATT and SNEGSKA (reference sequence). V lost 0 bases to trimming and J lost 0 bases, with 9 bases between them. The sample holds many counts of this clonotype. Unique molecular identifiers were used in preparing the TCRbeta library. In TCRdb, the PCR reads were re-called with MiXCR into one record per CDR3 protein. The sample records hundreds of thousands of distinct CDR3 sequences, 16% being singletons.

The chain joins TRBV20-1 to TRBJ2-1; tentative D call: TRBD1 (6 bases). The input for sequencing was PBMCs from the stem cell graft donor, taken from the stem cell graft. The source is a human donor who donated a stem cell graft to a child with acute myeloid leukemia. The CDR3 here is CSARDRGSSYNEQFF. In DNA, the CDR3 is TGCAGTGCTAGAGATAGGGGGTCCTCCTACAATGAGCAGTTCTTC.